This section outlines one T cell receptor beta chain sequence together with its context. The count of this clone is one. What antigen it recognizes has not been identified. Base qualities were left out, and no much larger clone turns up one base away. CDR1 and CDR2, looked up from the germline V gene, are MNHEY and SVGAGI. Relative to germline, V is 6 bases shorter and J is 8 bases shorter, with 19 bases between their ends. The CDR3 numbers 14 residues from cysteine through phenylalanine. The CDR3 DNA has 42 bases and is translated from base 1. Using the deep immunoSEQ assay, TCR CDR3 regions were amplified from genomic DNA by multiplex PCR. Extracted genomic DNA from each cell subset was spread evenly across all wells of several immunoSEQ 96-well plates, with each plate serving as a replicate. For sorted subsets, 200 to 250 ng genomic DNA, equal to about 30,000 T cell genomes, was loaded into each replicate PCR. Purified libraries were quantified with a Qubit 3.0 fluorometer, sized on a Bioanalyzer 2100, and re-quantified with the KAPA Library Quantification kit. Each immunoSEQ 96-well plate was sequenced on its own single-read 150-cycle Illumina NextSeq 550 flow cell. The authors' pipeline ran thus. Because only junctional sequences without quality scores were contained in the immunoSEQ output, filtering matching that applied to full-length reads could not be performed. Sequences were annotated with PyIR, a Python wrapper for IgBLAST v1.9, and V/J genes and CDR3 were assigned using IMGT germline references. Reads were removed for weak V/J assignments (E-value above 1e-6), missing CDR3, stop codons, out-of-frame junctions, or ambiguous translated residues. V3J clonotypes were defined by identical inferred V gene, J gene, and CDR3 amino acid sequence. Percentage overlap between repertoires was calculated by dividing the number of shared unique clonotypes by the size of the smaller repertoire. Three approaches were used to assess repertoire richness: RTK rarefaction, the Chao1 estimator, and Recon v2.1 estimates of unobserved clonotypes. Generation probabilities were computed with OLGA for all TCRbeta clonotypes obtained by the gDNA method from a handful of donors. TCRdb took this table from immuneACCESS and kept in-frame rearrangements with V and J called. Such tables lack part of the clones; where checked against another copy, unresolved V genes explain under half of the gap, and the rest is unexplained. V and J calls plus clone size are reproduced from that table; the DNA served to infer D and trimming. The sample table lists about 2,100,000 clones, under 95% of them with a count of one. Jointly, the top ten make up under 2% of the sample.

The sample originates from a study of shared clonotypes between healthy human individuals (dated by TCRdb to 2019 to 2021). Broadly, across the study: A few men and a couple of women, aged 18 to 49 years, made up the cohort. The study deeply sequenced blood TCR repertoires of five healthy adults to estimate repertoire size and the extent of clonotype sharing between individuals. For each donor, CD4 naive and CD4 memory were each run on three plates, CD8 naive on two plates, and CD8 memory on one plate. Between about 0.85 and 10 billion PBMCs per donor were obtained by leukapheresis. To increase sequencing depth and limit assay-specific biases, TCR repertoire library preparation and sequencing were carried out by different laboratories using diverse techniques. General study outcomes and caveats: The small number of donors limited the genetic and exposure-history diversity represented. About 5% of naive CD4, 3% to 4% of naive CD8, 2.3% of memory CD4, and 0.35% to 0.5% of memory CD8 clonotypes were shared across a few donors. Estimated clonotype richness was generally larger for naive than for memory subsets. Even with the large sequencing depth, rarefaction of the sorted-subset datasets indicated that sequencing was incomplete. Sampling was restricted to blood, and TCR repertoires in tissues likely differ from the TCR repertoires found in blood. Compared with non-shared clonotypes, the clonotypes found in all four sorted-subset donors had higher generation probabilities. Pairwise subsampling indicated that sequencing depth was expected to affect the degree of clonotype sharing among donors.

CD8 naive samples were obtained by positive selection for CCR7 among CD45RO-negative cells, yielding a CD45RA+CCR7+ population from which TemRA cells were excluded. Healthy HIV-negative adults with no recently reported acute infections or vaccinations were included as donors. All donors were Caucasian adults living in Nashville, Tennessee, USA. Blood was obtained by leukapheresis, after which PBMCs were separated by Ficoll-Histopaque density gradient centrifugation and cryopreserved in liquid nitrogen vapor phase. Purity and quantity of every magnetically sorted T cell population were checked by analytical flow cytometry. From each sorted fraction, genomic DNA was isolated and quantified by UV absorbance on a Nanodrop 2000c.

The receptor's source is a man aged 18 to 29 in good health. Some clones in this sample may be carry-over from other donors' samples. The chain uses TRBV6-5 and TRBJ1-2; no D segment can be confidently identified. Sequences were obtained from naive CD8+ T cells from PBMCs. What this sample's cell subset or site label stands for: CD45RA+CCR7+. The nucleotides read TGTGCCAGCAGCCCAACACGGAGAGCTTTGGGCTACACCTTC. Translated, this is CASSPTRRALGYTF.